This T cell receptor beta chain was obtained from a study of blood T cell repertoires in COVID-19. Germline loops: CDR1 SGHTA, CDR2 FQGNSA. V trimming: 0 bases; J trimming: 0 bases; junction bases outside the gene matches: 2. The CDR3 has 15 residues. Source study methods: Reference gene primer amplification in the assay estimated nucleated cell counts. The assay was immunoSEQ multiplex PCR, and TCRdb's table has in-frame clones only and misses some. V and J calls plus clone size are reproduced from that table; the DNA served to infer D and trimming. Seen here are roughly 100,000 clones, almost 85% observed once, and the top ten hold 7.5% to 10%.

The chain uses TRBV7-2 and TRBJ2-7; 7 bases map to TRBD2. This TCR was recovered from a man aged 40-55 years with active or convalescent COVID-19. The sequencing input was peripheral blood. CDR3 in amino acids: CASSLAGGSSYEQYF. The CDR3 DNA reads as TGTGCCAGCAGCTTAGCGGGGGGGAGCTCCTACGAGCAGTACTTC.